The 29 T cell receptor beta chains below come from one sample, sequenced in a study of Graves' ophthalmopathy and Graves' hyperthyroidism. Amplifying from RNA transcripts, the study obtained TCR beta CDR3 regions. HTBI-primed RT-PCR formed the first round, and a multiplex PCR formed the second. Each CDR3 protein is one row after TCRdb ran MiXCR on the multiplex PCR reads. Counted here are a few hundred thousand distinct CDR3 sequences, around 16% occurring once; the ten biggest clones make up around 1.6%. The material sequenced was peripheral blood. The receptors shown here come from a woman aged 18-29 years with Graves' ophthalmopathy.

Many counts were recorded for this clonotype. This chain joins TRBV4-1 and TRBJ2-7; 9 bases line up with TRBD2. Germline V lookup: CDR1 MGHRA, CDR2 YSYEKL. Unmatched junction bases numbered 13, after V lost 7 bases and J lost 3 bases. This CDR3 region has 16 residues. In DNA form, the CDR3 reads TGCGCCAGCACCCCAAGAGATAGCGGGAGAAACTACGAGCAGTACTTC. Translating it yields CASTPRDSGRNYEQYF.

This chain connects TRBV5-6 to TRBJ2-4; D remains unclear. The CDR3 has 16 residues. Germline CDR1 reads SGHDT; CDR2 reads YYEEEE. V was shortened by 0 bases and J by 0 bases, with 10 bases between the two germline ends. CDR3 amino acids: CASSLGSGLAKNIQYF. The CDR3 nucleotides are TGTGCCAGCAGCTTGGGGTCAGGCCTAGCCAAAAACATTCAGTACTTC. The entire variable domain, with the rest obtained from reference TRBV5-6 and TRBJ2-4, is as follows: DAGVTQSPTHLIKTRGQQVTLRCSPKSGHDTVSWYQQALGQGPQFIFQYYEEEERQRGNFPDRFSGHQFPNYSSELNVNALLLGDSALYLCASSLGSGLAKNIQYFGAGTRLSVL.

This clonotype was observed at least ten times. The V gene is TRBV6-1, the J gene TRBJ1-2, with 7 bases fitting TRBD1. V trimming: 5 bases; J trimming: 4 bases; junction bases outside the gene matches: 10. This CDR3 has 15 amino acids. Germline V gives CDR1 MNHNS, CDR2 SASEGT. The CDR3 here is CASSPPGQIVYGYTF. The CDR3 bases are TGTGCCAGCAGTCCTCCGGGACAGATTGTCTATGGCTACACCTTC.

The genes are TRBV6-1 and TRBJ2-4, with D hard to call. The length of the CDR3 is 16 residues. Germline V gene sequence: CDR1 MNHNS, CDR2 SASEGT. The V end was cut by 2 bases, the J end by 8 bases, with 19 bases between. This CDR3 is CASSETDGWIGYIQYF. The CDR3 nucleotides are TGTGCCAGCAGTGAAACGGACGGCTGGATTGGGTACATTCAGTACTTC.

This clonotype has at least ten counts. The junction departs from germline at one end; a sequencing error may be responsible. The chain uses TRBV6-2 or TRBV6-3 and TRBJ2-7, with TRBD1 matching over 8 bases. The germline V gene encodes CDR1 MNHEY and CDR2 SVGEGT. The CDR3 is 11 residues long. The chain's CDR3 is CAARNRDRPIF. The DNA of the CDR3 is TGTGCCGCCAGAAACCGGGACAGGCCCATCTTC.

V and J are TRBV12-3 or TRBV12-4 and TRBJ2-7; 9 bases fit TRBD1. CDR3 size: 17 residues. The J segment lost 0 bases and the V segment lost 3 bases, leaving 9 bases of the junction unmatched. CDR3 DNA: TGTGCCAGCAGTTTTACAACCGGGACAGGGATCTCCTACGAGCAGTACTTC. Translation gives CASSFTTGTGISYEQYF.

This clonotype was detected ten times or more. J is TRBJ1-5 and V is TRBV6-1, with D unresolved. This CDR3 has 14 amino acids. Germline V gene data show CDR1 as MNHNS and CDR2 as SASEGT. Trimming left V 7 bases short and J 2 bases short, with 12 bases between. The CDR3 DNA sequence: TGTGCCAGCAAGTCCAAGTCGGGCAATCAGCCCCAGCATTTT. Protein: CASKSKSGNQPQHF.

The sample holds a few counts of this clonotype. CDR3 protein: CSARGPGLAGVWETQYF. In DNA, the CDR3 is TGCAGTGCTAGAGGCCCGGGACTAGCGGGAGTTTGGGAGACCCAGTACTTC. The chain is built from TRBV20-1 and TRBJ2-5; 14 nucleotides align to TRBD2. This CDR3 contains 17 residues. Germline CDR1 reads DFQATT; CDR2 reads SNEGSKA (reference sequence). Trimming took 1 base from V and 5 from J; bases not matched to a gene: 9.

The V and J genes are TRBV12-3 or TRBV12-4 and TRBJ1-6; D is possibly TRBD1 (6 bases). Trimming shortened V by 6 bases and J by 9 bases, and 18 bases separated the two germline ends. The CDR3 spans 15 residues. CDR3 in amino acids: CASSPLSWGPSPLHF. CDR3 nucleotides: TGTGCCAGCAGCCCCCTGTCCTGGGGGCCTTCACCCCTCCACTTT.

This clonotype was observed many times. The CDR3 loop is CASPNGTTLYGYTF. CDR3 bases: TGTGCCAGCCCGAATGGTACGACTCTCTATGGCTACACCTTC. The rearrangement uses TRBV3-1 and TRBJ1-2; D is uncertain. Trimming cost V 8 bases and J 4 bases, with 17 bases left between them. Germline CDR1 reads LGHDT; CDR2 reads YNNKEL (reference sequence). The CDR3 covers 14 residues.

The table lists this clonotype with many counts. The chain recombines TRBV7-8 with TRBJ1-5; a possible D gene is TRBD1 (5 bases). The germline V gene encodes CDR1 SGHVS and CDR2 FQNEAQ. Trimming removed 1 base from V and 5 bases from J, with 9 bases in between. The length of the CDR3 is 14 residues. Written as DNA, the CDR3 is TGTGCCAGCAGCTTAGTTACAGGATATCAGCCCCAGCATTTT. Its translation: CASSLVTGYQPQHF. The full variable domain, rest sourced from reference TRBV7-8 and TRBJ1-5, is GAGVSQSPRYKVAKRGQDVALRCDPISGHVSLFWYQQALGQGPEFLTYFQNEAQLDKSGLPSDRFFAERPEGSVSTLKIQRTQQEDSAVYLCASSLVTGYQPQHFGDGTRLSIL.

This clonotype was seen ten or more times. The chain uses TRBV6-2 or TRBV6-3 and TRBJ2-2; D uncertain. The germline V gene has CDR1 MNHEY and CDR2 SVGEGT. Trimming pared 8 bases from V and 3 bases from J, leaving 19 bases between. This CDR3 is built from 16 residues. The CDR3 region has the DNA TGTGCCAGCCTAACACGGTGGGGAAAAGACACCGGGGAGCTGTTTTTT. Translation: CASLTRWGKDTGELFF.

This clonotype was seen ten or more times. V and J are TRBV6-2 or TRBV6-3 and TRBJ1-1; the D is unclear. Germline V lookup: CDR1 MNHEY, CDR2 SVGEGT. The V end lost 6 bases, the J end lost 5 bases, and 16 bases lay between the germline ends. The CDR3 sequence is 14 residues long. This CDR3 reads CASRYTGGGTEAFF. CDR3 in DNA: TGTGCCAGCAGATACACCGGAGGAGGGACTGAAGCTTTCTTT.

The CDR3 loop is CASSLATGYDTEAFF. CDR3 nucleotides: TGTGCCAGCAGCTTAGCGACAGGGTATGACACTGAAGCTTTCTTT. The J gene is TRBJ1-1, the V gene TRBV7-2; 7 bases fit TRBD1. The germline V gene encodes CDR1 SGHTA and CDR2 FQGNSA. There are 15 residues in the CDR3. V dropped 0 bases and J dropped 3; count of bases not matched to a gene: 4.

This clonotype came up many times. The gene calls are TRBV6-1 and TRBJ1-2; no reliable D call. Between the trimmed V and J ends, which lost 6 bases and 0 bases, there was a span of 8 bases. This CDR3 has 13 residues. Looked up from germline, CDR1 is MNHNS and CDR2 is SASEGT. CDR3 in DNA: TGTGCCAGCAGACTCCGGGCTAACTATGGCTACACCTTC. It encodes CASRLRANYGYTF.

Regarding this clonotype: A read error may explain this, as a much larger clone is one base away. The rearrangement joins TRBV7-2 to TRBJ2-5; weak D call: TRBD2 (7 bases). The V and J ends lost 7 bases and 12 bases respectively, with 30 bases between them. The CDR3 covers 16 residues. Per germline, CDR1 SGHTA and CDR2 FQGNSA. The CDR3 nucleotides read TGTGCCAGCACCCCGGGGTGGGAGCGGGGCTCAGGGGCCAAGTACTTC. Protein sequence: CASTPGWERGSGAKYF.

This clonotype was counted at least ten times. The V and J genes are TRBV5-1 and TRBJ1-6; D possibly corresponds to TRBD1 (5 bases). Trimming removed 4 bases at V and 0 bases at J, with 11 bases between. The CDR3 spans 16 residues. Germline CDR1 reads SGHRS; CDR2 reads YFSETQ. The CDR3 sequence: CASSESGSSYNSPLHF. The CDR3 nucleotides read TGCGCCAGCAGCGAATCAGGGAGCTCCTATAATTCACCCCTCCACTTT.

The chain uses TRBV3-1 and TRBJ1-2; no clear D. This CDR3 region has 13 residues. Trimming cost V 0 bases and J 7 bases, with 9 bases left between them. CDR1 and CDR2 from the germline V gene are LGHDT and YNNKEL (reference sequence). The CDR3 DNA is TGTGCCAGCAGCCAAGAGTTTTGGGGTGGCTACACCTTC. It encodes CASSQEFWGGYTF.

V is TRBV11-3 and J is TRBJ2-7; 8 bases are shared with TRBD2. The V gene end was trimmed by 5 bases and the J gene end by 3 bases; junction bases not matched to a gene: 9. Germline-derived CDR1 and CDR2 are SGHNT and YENEEA. This CDR3 spans 15 amino acids. CDR3 nucleotides: TGTGCCAGCAGCACCATCCGGGGGGGGCACTACGAGCAGTACTTC. It yields the protein CASSTIRGGHYEQYF.

V gene TRBV28 combines with J gene TRBJ2-7, with D perhaps TRBD1 or TRBD2 (5 bases each). The CDR3 sequence is 13 residues long. The V gene's germline CDR1 is MDHEN and CDR2 SYDVKM. The V gene lost 8 bases and the J gene lost 1 base, with 12 bases spanning the gap. Here the CDR3 DNA reads TGTGCCAGCCGGGACGTTGGGTCCTACGAGCAGTACTTC. It encodes CASRDVGSYEQYF.

This clonotype came up many times. The rearrangement uses TRBV12-3 or TRBV12-4 and TRBJ1-2; no firm D call. The CDR3 runs to 14 residues. Trimming took 2 bases from V and 5 from J, leaving 12 bases between them. The CDR3 nucleotides read TGTGCCAGCAGTTTATCGCCAGGACGTTATGGCTACACCTTC. Its protein product is CASSLSPGRYGYTF.

This clonotype was detected many times. The V and J genes are TRBV6-5 and TRBJ2-7; D gene ambiguous. CDR3 length equals 11 residues. Germline V gives CDR1 MNHEY, CDR2 SVGAGI. Trimming removed 4 bases at V and 12 bases at J, with 13 bases between. The CDR3, as DNA: TGTGCCAGCAGTTCGACCACTCAAGCGTACTTC. The encoded protein is CASSSTTQAYF.

This clonotype was seen ten or more times. This sequence joins TRBV9 and TRBJ2-4; 9 positions agree with TRBD2. Germline V gives CDR1 SGDLS, CDR2 YYNGEE. Unmatched junction bases numbered 4, after V lost 1 base and J lost 8 bases. The CDR3 has 14 amino acids. The CDR3 spells CASSVRPSGDIQYF. DNA of the CDR3: TGTGCCAGCAGCGTACGTCCTAGCGGGGACATTCAGTACTTC.

This clonotype showed up just a few times. The chain has TRBV12-3 or TRBV12-4 and TRBJ1-1; weak D call: TRBD1 (5 bases). V lost 6 bases, J lost 1 base, and 15 bases lay in between. This CDR3 spans 15 amino acids. CDR3 in amino acids: CASSFRQPGNTEAFF. CDR3 bases: TGTGCCAGCAGCTTTAGACAGCCTGGGAACACTGAAGCTTTCTTT.

This clonotype was seen at least ten times. The chain links TRBV19 to TRBJ2-5; tentative D call: TRBD2 (7 bases). V dropped 3 bases and J dropped 3 bases, with 14 bases sitting between them. Germline CDR1 and CDR2: LNHDA and SQIVND (reference sequence). The CDR3 spans 15 residues. The CDR3 DNA is TGTGCCAGTAGTATTGGCGGGGGCGCCGAAGAGACCCAGTACTTC. It is translated as CASSIGGGAEETQYF.

A few counts support this clonotype. J is TRBJ1-1 and V is TRBV6-1, with D uncertain. V lost 8 bases, J lost 2 bases, and 12 bases lay in between. Germline values: CDR1 MNHNS, CDR2 SASEGT. CDR3 length: 13 residues. CDR3 sequence: CASYGRTNTEAFF. CDR3 sequence (DNA): TGTGCCAGCTACGGGAGAACCAACACTGAAGCTTTCTTT.

This clonotype was counted at least ten times. The chain is built from TRBV19 and TRBJ2-5; no clear D gene. Germline loops: CDR1 LNHDA, CDR2 SQIVND (reference sequence). The CDR3 is 15 residues long. The germline V and J ends were trimmed by 0 bases and 2 bases, with 10 bases remaining between them. CDR3 loop: CASSIDGGPQETQYF. The CDR3 DNA is TGTGCCAGTAGTATAGACGGTGGACCACAAGAGACCCAGTACTTC.

This chain links TRBV2 with TRBJ2-7, with 12 bases aligning to TRBD2. The CDR3 contains 15 residues. Germline CDR1 reads SNHLY; CDR2 reads FYNNEI. V lost 3 bases, J lost 6 bases, and 6 bases stayed unmatched. The CDR3 protein is CASSDLTSGRSEQYF. CDR3 in DNA: TGTGCCAGCAGTGATCTTACTAGCGGGAGGTCCGAGCAGTACTTC.

The sample holds many counts of this clonotype. The chain couples TRBV6-5 to TRBJ1-1; 12 positions match TRBD1. The CDR3 has 16 amino acids. Germline values: CDR1 MNHEY, CDR2 SVGAGI. The V and J ends lost 0 bases and 3 bases, in that order; junction bases with no gene match: 2. The CDR3: CASSYSGTGGHTEAFF. CDR3 coding DNA: TGTGCCAGCAGTTACTCAGGGACAGGGGGCCACACTGAAGCTTTCTTT.